These 6 T cell receptor beta chains were sequenced from one sample in a study of vaccination and CD4 T cells after COVID-19. These receptors have no known antigen. Once obtained from cultured CD4+ T cells, the DNA was sequenced using the Oncomine TCR Beta short-read assay. In TCRdb, the PCR reads were re-called with MiXCR into one record per CDR3 protein. The repertoire consists of around 25,000 distinct CDR3 sequences, with over 25% occurring once and the leading ten covering 7.1%. Time point specified: late sampling 161 to 241 days after vaccination in a few convalescent patients. Treatment denoted: roughly nine-day PBMC culture with coronavirus spike peptide pools or control peptides (ViraFEST assay). The sample was CD4+ T cells from blood, cultured in vitro, taken about 7 months after SARS-CoV-2 vaccination. All receptors derive from a human donor who had recovered from COVID-19.

This clonotype occurred a few times. This chain uses TRBV19 with TRBJ2-3; D possibly uses TRBD1 or TRBD2 (5 bases each). V lost 4 bases and J lost 6, with 11 bases in between. The CDR3 has 13 residues. Germline V lookup: CDR1 LNHDA, CDR2 SQIVND (reference sequence). This chain's CDR3 is CASSSTGRDTQYF. CDR3 coding DNA: TGTGCCAGTAGTAGCACGGGGCGGGATACGCAGTATTTT.

The CDR3 sequence is CASSLNAPGGSQPQHF. CDR3 nucleotides: TGTGCCAGCAGCTTAAACGCTCCCGGGGGCAGTCAGCCCCAGCATTTT. The chain is built from TRBV5-8 and TRBJ1-5, with D tentatively TRBD1 (6 bases). Germline CDR1 and CDR2: SGHTS and YDEGEE. Trimming cost V 2 bases and J 6 bases, with 18 bases left between them. The CDR3 has 16 residues.

This rearrangement joins TRBV7-3 to TRBJ2-1, with D possibly called TRBD1 or TRBD2 (7 bases each). The CDR3 length is 16 residues. The germline V gene encodes CDR1 SGHTA and CDR2 FQGTGA. The V and J ends lost 6 bases and 5 bases respectively, with 20 bases between them. CDR3 nucleotides: TGTGCCAGCAGACCCCAGGGGGGGGACAGCAACAATGAGCAGTTCTTC. Translation gives CASRPQGGDSNNEQFF.

This sequence joins TRBV28 and TRBJ1-3, with 9 positions matching TRBD1. In germline, CDR1 is MDHEN, CDR2 SYDVKM. The J segment lost 10 bases and the V segment lost 3 bases, leaving 10 bases of the junction unmatched. The CDR3 consists of 15 residues. In nucleotides, the CDR3 is TGTGCCAGCAGTTTCACAGGGGGCGAAGGGGGGACCATATATTTT. Translated: CASSFTGGEGGTIYF.

By proportion, this clonotype is medium-sized. The chain joins TRBV15 to TRBJ2-5; D is unresolved. V was clipped by 3 bases and J by 5 bases, with 7 bases between them. This CDR3 has 12 amino acids. CDR1 is LNHNV, CDR2 YYDKDF, per germline (reference sequence). The DNA of the CDR3 is TGTGCCACCAGCAGGGTTTCCGAGACCCAGTACTTC. Translated: CATSRVSETQYF.

The V and J genes are TRBV28 and TRBJ2-5, with TRBD1 matching over 9 bases. Losses at the gene ends were 6 bases for V and 9 bases for J; bases not matched to a gene: 14. Looked up from germline, CDR1 is MDHEN and CDR2 is SYDVKM. This CDR3 is built from 15 residues. CDR3 coding DNA: TGTGCCAGCAGCCGGCCGGGACAGGGAACGTCGGCCCAGTACTTC. Its protein is CASSRPGQGTSAQYF.